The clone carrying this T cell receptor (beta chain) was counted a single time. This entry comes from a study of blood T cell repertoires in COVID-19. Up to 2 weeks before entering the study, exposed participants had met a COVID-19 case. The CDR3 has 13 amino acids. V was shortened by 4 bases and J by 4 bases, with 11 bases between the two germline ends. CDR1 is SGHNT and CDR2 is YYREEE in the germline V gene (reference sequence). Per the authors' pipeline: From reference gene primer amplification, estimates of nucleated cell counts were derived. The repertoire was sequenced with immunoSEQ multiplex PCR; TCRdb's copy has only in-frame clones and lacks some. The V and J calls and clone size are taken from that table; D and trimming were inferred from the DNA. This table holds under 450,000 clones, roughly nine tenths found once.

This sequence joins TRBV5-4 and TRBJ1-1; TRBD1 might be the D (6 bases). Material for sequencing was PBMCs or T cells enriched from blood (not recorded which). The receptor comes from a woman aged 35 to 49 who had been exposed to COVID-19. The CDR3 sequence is CASSQTGITEAFF. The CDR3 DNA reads TGTGCCAGCAGCCAGACAGGAATCACTGAAGCTTTCTTT.